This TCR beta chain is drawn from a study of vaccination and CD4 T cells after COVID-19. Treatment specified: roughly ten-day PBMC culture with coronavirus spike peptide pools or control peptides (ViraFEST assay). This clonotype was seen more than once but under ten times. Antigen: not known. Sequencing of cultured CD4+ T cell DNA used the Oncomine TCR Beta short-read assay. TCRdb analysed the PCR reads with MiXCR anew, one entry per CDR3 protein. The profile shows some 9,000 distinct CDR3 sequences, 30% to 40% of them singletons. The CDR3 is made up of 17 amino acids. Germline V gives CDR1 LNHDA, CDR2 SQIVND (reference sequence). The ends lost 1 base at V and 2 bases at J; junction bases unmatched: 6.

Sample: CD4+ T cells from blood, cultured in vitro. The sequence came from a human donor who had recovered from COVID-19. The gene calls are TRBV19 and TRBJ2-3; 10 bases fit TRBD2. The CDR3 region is CASSIARTSGSTDTQYF. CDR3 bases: TGTGCCAGTAGTATAGCCCGGACTAGCGGTTCCACAGATACGCAGTATTTT.